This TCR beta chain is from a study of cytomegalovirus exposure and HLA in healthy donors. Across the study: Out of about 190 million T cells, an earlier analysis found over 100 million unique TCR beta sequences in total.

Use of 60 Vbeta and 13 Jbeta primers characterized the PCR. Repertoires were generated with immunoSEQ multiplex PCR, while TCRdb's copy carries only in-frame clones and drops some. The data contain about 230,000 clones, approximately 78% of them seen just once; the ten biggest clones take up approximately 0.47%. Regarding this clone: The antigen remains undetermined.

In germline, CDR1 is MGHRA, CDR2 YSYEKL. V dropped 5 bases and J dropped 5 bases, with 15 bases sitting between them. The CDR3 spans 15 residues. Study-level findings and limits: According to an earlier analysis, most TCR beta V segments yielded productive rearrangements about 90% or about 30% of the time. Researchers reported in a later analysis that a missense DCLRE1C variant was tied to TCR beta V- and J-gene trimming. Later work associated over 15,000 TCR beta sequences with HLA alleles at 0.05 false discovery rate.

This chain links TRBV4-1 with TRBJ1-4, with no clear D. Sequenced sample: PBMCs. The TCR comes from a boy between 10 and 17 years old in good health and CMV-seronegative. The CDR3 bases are TGCGCCAGCAGCTCATACGTAGGCGGGAATGAAAAACTGTTTTTT. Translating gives CASSSYVGGNEKLFF.